This T cell receptor (beta chain) was recorded in a study of blood T cell repertoires in COVID-19. The table came from immunoSEQ multiplex PCR; TCRdb's copy has only in-frame clones and leaves some out. Of about 300,000 clones listed, around 90% are singletons. The germline V and J ends were trimmed by 0 bases and 4 bases, with 15 bases remaining between them. Germline V gene sequence: CDR1 ENHRY, CDR2 SYGVKD. The CDR3 consists of 16 residues. The genes are TRBV10-3 and TRBJ1-1; tentatively, D is TRBD1 (6 bases). This TCR was sampled from a man in his 70s with acute or convalescent COVID-19. Sample: peripheral blood. CDR3 sequence (DNA): TGTGCCATCAGTGAGTCAAAGGGAGGGGGGATCACTGAAGCTTTCTTT. It specifies CAISESKGGGITEAFF.